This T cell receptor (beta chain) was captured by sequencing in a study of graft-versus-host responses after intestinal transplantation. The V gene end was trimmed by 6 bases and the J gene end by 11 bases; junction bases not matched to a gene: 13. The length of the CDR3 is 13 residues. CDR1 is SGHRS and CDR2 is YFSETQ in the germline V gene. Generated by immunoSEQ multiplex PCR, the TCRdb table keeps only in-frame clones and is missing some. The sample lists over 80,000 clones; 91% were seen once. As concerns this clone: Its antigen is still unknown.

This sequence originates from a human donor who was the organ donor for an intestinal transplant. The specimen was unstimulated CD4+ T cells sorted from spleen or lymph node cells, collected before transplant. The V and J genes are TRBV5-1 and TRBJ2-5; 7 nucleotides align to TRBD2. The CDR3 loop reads CASTRSGREGQYF. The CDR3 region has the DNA TGCGCCAGCACCCGCAGCGGCAGGGAGGGGCAGTACTTC. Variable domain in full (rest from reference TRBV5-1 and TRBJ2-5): KAGVTQTPRYLIKTRGQQVTLSCSPISGHRSVSWYQQTPGQGLQFLFEYFSETQRNKGNFPGRFSGRQFSNSRSEMNVSTLELGDSALYLCASTRSGREGQYFGPGTRLLVL.